This T cell receptor (beta chain) was sequenced for a study of regulatory T cells in long-lasting Graves disease. The study's findings and limits: Persistent Graves' patients showed less TCR diversity than newly diagnosed patients showed.

Germline CDR1 and CDR2: SNHLY and FYNNEI. V gave up 4 bases and J gave up 3 bases, with 10 bases separating them. CDR3 length: 14 amino acids. This clonotype has a count of ten or more. The antigen is unknown. Time point of the sample: persistent/refractory GD, antithyroid drugs over 5 years with positive TRAb. Making the TCR library involved RNA that had been extracted from PBMCs. Investigators prepared the TCR beta libraries by applying iRepertoire HTBI primers and Arm-PCR of CDR3 regions. From the multiplex PCR reads, TCRdb called clonotypes with MiXCR, one entry per CDR3 protein. The sample yields 400,000 to 500,000 distinct CDR3 sequences, roughly 21% seen once.

Sequencing was performed on peripheral blood mononuclear cells (PBMCs), taken when the disease was refractory, from a patient treated with antithyroid drugs. The clonotype originates from a female donor with Graves disease. The gene calls are TRBV2 and TRBJ1-5, with D perhaps matching TRBD1 (5 bases). CDR3 loop: CASSVRQINQPQHF. The CDR3 nucleotides are TGTGCCAGCAGTGTAAGACAGATCAATCAGCCCCAGCATTTT.